This T cell receptor beta chain was profiled in a study of response to subunit inactivated influenza vaccine. Using its own MiXCR run on the RT-PCR reads, TCRdb lists one record per CDR3 protein. This repertoire shows around 850,000 distinct CDR3 sequences, less than 20% found once; its top ten account for about a tenth. V was cut by 8 bases and J by 13 bases, with 21 bases left in between. The germline V gene encodes CDR1 MGHDK and CDR2 SYGVNS. The CDR3 is 13 amino acids. Worth noting for this clonotype: The antigen is unknown.

The study's findings and limits: It was the authors' suggestion that each seasonal influenza vaccination recruits few new T cells.

The sequencing here drew on PBMCs from blood, taken approximately 5 days after vaccination. The TCR comes from a man between 50 and 59 years old who received an inactivated influenza vaccine. The chain links TRBV25-1 to TRBJ2-1; TRBD2 is a possible D gene (6 bases). CDR3 protein: CASESPGGLYQFF. DNA of the CDR3: TGTGCCAGCGAGTCACCCGGGGGTTTGTACCAGTTCTTC.